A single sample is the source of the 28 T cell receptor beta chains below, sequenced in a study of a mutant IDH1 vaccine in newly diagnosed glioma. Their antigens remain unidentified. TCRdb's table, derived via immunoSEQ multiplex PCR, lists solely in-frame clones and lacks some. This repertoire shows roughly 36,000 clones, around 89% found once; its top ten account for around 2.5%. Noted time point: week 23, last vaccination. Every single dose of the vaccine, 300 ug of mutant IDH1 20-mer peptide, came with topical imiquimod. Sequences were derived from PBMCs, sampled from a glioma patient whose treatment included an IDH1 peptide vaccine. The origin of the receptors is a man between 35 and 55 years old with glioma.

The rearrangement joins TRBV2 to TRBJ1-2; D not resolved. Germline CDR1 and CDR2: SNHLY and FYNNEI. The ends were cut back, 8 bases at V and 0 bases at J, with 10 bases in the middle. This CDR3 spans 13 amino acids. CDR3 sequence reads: CASGSQTNYGYTF. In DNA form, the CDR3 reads TGTGCCAGCGGGTCCCAGACTAACTATGGCTACACCTTC.

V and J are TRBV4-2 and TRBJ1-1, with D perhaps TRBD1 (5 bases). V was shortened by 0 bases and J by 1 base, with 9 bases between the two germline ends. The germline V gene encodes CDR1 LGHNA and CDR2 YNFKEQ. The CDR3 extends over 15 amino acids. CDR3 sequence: CASSQEGATNTEAFF. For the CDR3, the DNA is TGTGCCAGCAGCCAAGAAGGGGCTACGAACACTGAAGCTTTCTTT.

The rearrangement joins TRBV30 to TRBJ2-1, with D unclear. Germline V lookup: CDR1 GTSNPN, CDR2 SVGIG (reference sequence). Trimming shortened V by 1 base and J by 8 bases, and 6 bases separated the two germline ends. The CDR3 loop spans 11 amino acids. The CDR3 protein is CAWSGLDEQFF. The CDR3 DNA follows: TGTGCCTGGAGTGGACTTGATGAGCAGTTCTTC.

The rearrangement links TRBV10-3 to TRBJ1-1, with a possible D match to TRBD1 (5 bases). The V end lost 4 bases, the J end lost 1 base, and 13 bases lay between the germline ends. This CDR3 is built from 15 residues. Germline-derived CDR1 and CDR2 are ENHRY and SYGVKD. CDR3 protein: CAISGFLQANTEAFF. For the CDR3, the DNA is TGTGCCATCAGTGGATTCTTACAGGCGAACACTGAAGCTTTCTTT.

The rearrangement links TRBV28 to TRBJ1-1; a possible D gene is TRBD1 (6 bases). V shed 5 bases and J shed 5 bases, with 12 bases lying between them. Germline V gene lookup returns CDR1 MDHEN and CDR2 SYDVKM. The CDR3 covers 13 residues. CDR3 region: CASSTTGGTEAFF. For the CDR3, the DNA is TGTGCCAGCAGTACGACAGGAGGGACTGAAGCTTTCTTT.

CDR3 loop: CASSPQDGQKETQYF. The CDR3 DNA reads as TGTGCCAGTAGTCCCCAAGACGGACAGAAAGAGACCCAGTACTTC. The gene calls are TRBV19 and TRBJ2-5, with D perhaps matching TRBD1 (6 bases). Trimming removed 5 bases from V and 3 bases from J, with 16 bases in between. Germline assignment: CDR1 LNHDA and CDR2 SQIVND (reference sequence). The CDR3 runs to 15 residues.

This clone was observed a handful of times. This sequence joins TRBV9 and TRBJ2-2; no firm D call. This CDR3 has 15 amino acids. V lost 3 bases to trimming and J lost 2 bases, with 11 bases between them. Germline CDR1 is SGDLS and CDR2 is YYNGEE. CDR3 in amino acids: CASSDGRINTGELFF. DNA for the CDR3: TGTGCCAGCAGCGATGGACGGATTAACACCGGGGAGCTGTTTTTT. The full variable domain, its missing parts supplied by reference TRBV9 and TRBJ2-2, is DSGVTQTPKHLITATGQRVTLRCSPRSGDLSVYWYQQSLDQGLQFLIQYYNGEERAKGNILERFSAQQFPDLHSELNLSSLELGDSALYFCASSDGRINTGELFFGEGSRLTVL.

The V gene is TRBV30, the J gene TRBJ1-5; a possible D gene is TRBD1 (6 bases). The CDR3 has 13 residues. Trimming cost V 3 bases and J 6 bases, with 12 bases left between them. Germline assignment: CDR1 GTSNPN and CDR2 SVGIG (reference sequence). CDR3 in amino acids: CAWSRGGGQPQHF. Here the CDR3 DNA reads TGTGCCTGGAGCCGAGGGGGGGGTCAGCCCCAGCATTTT.

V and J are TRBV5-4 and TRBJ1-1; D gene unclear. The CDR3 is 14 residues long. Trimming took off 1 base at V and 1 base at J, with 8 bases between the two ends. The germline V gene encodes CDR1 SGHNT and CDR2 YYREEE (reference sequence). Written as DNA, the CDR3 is TGTGCCAGCAGCTTGTCTCCCGGGAACACTGAAGCTTTCTTT. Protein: CASSLSPGNTEAFF.

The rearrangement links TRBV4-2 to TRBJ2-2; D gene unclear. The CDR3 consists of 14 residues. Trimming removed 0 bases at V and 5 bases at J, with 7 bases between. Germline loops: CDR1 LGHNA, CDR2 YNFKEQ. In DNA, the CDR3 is TGTGCCAGCAGCCAAGAGATGGTGACCGGGGAGCTGTTTTTT. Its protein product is CASSQEMVTGELFF.

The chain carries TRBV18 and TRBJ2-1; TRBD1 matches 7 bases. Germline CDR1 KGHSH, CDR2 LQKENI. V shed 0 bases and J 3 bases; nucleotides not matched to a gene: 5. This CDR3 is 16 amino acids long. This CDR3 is CASSPPSQGIYNEQFF. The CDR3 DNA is TGTGCCAGCTCACCACCGTCACAGGGGATCTACAATGAGCAGTTCTTC.

Written as DNA, the CDR3 is TGTGCCAGCAGCCAAACGACCAGGGGACTTAGAGCTTTCTTT. Encoded protein: CASSQTTRGLRAFF. The gene calls are TRBV4-2 and TRBJ1-1, with D possibly TRBD1 on 6 matching bases. Trimming removed 2 bases at V and 10 bases at J, with 17 bases between. This CDR3 is built from 14 residues. Germline-derived CDR1 and CDR2 are LGHNA and YNFKEQ.

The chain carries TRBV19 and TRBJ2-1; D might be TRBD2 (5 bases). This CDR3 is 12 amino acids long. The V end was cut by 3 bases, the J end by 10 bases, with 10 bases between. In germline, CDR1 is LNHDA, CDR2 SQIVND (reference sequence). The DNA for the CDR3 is TGTGCCAGTAGTATGGGTACGGGGGAGCAGTTCTTC. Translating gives CASSMGTGEQFF. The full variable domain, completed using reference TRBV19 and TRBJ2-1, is DGGITQSPKYLFRKEGQNVTLSCEQNLNHDAMYWYRQDPGQGLRLIYYSQIVNDFQKGDIAEGYSVSREKKESFPLTVTSAQKNPTAFYLCASSMGTGEQFFGPGTRLTVL.

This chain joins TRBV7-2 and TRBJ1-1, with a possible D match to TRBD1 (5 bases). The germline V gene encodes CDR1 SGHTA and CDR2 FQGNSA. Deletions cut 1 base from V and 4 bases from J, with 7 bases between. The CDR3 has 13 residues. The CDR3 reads CASSLEGFTEAFF. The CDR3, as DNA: TGTGCCAGCAGCTTAGAGGGGTTCACTGAAGCTTTCTTT.

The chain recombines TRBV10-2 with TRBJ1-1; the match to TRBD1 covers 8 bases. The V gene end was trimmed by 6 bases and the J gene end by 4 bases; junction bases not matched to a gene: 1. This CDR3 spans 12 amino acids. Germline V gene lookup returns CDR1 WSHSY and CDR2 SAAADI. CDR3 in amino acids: CASSTGGTEAFF. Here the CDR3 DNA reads TGCGCCAGCAGCACAGGGGGCACTGAAGCTTTCTTT.

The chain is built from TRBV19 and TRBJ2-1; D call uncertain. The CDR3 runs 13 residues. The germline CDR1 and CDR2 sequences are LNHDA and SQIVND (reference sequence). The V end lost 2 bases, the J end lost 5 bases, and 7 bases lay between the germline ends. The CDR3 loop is CASSINLDNEQFF. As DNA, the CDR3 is TGTGCCAGTAGTATAAATCTGGACAATGAGCAGTTCTTC.

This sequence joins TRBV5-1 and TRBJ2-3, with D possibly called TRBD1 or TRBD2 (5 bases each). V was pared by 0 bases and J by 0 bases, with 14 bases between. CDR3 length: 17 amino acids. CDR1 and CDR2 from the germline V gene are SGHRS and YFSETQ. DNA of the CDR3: TGCGCCAGCAGCTTGGGTGGGGGAGTCAGTAGCACAGATACGCAGTATTTT. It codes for CASSLGGGVSSTDTQYF.

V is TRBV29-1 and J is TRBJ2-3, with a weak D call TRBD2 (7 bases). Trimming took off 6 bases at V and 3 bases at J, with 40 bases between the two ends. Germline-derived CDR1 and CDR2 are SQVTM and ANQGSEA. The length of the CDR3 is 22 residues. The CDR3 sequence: CSVTDTLQGPLGAGRRTDTQYF. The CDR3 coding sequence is TGCAGCGTAACTGATACATTACAGGGACCCCTCGGAGCCGGGAGGAGAACAGATACGCAGTATTTT.

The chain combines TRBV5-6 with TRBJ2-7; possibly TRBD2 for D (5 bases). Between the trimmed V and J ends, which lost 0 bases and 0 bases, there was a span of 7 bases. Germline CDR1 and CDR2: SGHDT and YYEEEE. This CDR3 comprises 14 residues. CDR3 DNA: TGTGCCAGCAGCTTGGGAGGGTACTCCTACGAGCAGTACGTC. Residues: CASSLGGYSYEQYV.

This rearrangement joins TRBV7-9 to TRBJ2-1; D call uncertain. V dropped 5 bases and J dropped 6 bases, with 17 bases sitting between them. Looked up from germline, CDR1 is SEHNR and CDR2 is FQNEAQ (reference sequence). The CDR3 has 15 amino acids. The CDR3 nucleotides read TGTGCCAGCAGCCCCTCTCGAGTTCCGGTCAATGAGCAGTTCTTC. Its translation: CASSPSRVPVNEQFF.

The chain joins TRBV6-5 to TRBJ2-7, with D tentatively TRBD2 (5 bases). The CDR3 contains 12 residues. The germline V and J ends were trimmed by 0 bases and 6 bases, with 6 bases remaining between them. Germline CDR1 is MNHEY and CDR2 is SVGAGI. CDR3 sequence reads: CASSYSRGEQYF. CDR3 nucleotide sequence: TGTGCCAGCAGTTACTCCCGGGGCGAGCAGTACTTC.

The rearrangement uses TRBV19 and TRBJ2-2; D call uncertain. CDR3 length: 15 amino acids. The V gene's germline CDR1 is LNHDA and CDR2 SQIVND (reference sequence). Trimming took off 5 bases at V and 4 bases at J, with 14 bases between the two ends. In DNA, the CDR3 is TGTGCCAGTAGTTCCTCCCGGGCCCCCACCGGGGAGCTGTTTTTT. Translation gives CASSSSRAPTGELFF. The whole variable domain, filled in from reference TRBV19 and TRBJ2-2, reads DGGITQSPKYLFRKEGQNVTLSCEQNLNHDAMYWYRQDPGQGLRLIYYSQIVNDFQKGDIAEGYSVSREKKESFPLTVTSAQKNPTAFYLCASSSSRAPTGELFFGEGSRLTVL.

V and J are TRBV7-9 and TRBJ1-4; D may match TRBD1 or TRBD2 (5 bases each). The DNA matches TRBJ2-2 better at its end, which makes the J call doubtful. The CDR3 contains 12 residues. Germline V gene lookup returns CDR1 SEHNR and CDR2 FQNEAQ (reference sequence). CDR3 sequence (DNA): TGTGCCAGCAGCCCCCCGGGGCCGGAGCTGTTTTTT. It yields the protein CASSPPGPELFF.

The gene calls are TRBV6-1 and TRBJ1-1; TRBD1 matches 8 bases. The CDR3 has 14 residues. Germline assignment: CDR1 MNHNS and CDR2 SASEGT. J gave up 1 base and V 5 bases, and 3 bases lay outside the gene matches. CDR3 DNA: TGTGCCAGCAGTACAGGGGGAGGGAACACTGAAGCTTTCTTT. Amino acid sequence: CASSTGGGNTEAFF.

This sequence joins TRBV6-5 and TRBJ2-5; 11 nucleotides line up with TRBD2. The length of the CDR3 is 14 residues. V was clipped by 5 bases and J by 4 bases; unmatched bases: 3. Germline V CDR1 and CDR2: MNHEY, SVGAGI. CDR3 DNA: TGTGCCAGCAGTCAACTAGCGGGGGTAGAGACCCAGTACTTC. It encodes CASSQLAGVETQYF.

CDR3 protein: CASSRSGPEGGNTYGYTF. As DNA, the CDR3 is TGTGCCAGCAGCCGATCAGGCCCCGAGGGGGGGAATACCTATGGCTACACCTTC. The chain joins TRBV7-2 to TRBJ1-2; possibly TRBD1 for D (6 bases). Trimming pared 5 bases from V and 4 bases from J, leaving 26 bases between. This CDR3 is 18 amino acids long. Germline assignment: CDR1 SGHTA and CDR2 FQGNSA.

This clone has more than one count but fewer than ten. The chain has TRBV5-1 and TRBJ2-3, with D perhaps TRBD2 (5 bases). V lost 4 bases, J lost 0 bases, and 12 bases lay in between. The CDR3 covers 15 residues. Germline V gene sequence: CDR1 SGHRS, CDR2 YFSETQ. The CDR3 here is CASSPGEPSTDTQYF. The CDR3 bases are TGCGCCAGCAGCCCCGGGGAACCGAGCACAGATACGCAGTATTTT.

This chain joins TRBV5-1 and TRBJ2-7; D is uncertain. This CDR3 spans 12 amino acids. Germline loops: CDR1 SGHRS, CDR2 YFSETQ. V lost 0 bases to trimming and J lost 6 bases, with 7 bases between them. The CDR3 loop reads CASSLEGREQYF. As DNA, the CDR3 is TGCGCCAGCAGCTTGGAAGGGCGCGAGCAGTACTTC.